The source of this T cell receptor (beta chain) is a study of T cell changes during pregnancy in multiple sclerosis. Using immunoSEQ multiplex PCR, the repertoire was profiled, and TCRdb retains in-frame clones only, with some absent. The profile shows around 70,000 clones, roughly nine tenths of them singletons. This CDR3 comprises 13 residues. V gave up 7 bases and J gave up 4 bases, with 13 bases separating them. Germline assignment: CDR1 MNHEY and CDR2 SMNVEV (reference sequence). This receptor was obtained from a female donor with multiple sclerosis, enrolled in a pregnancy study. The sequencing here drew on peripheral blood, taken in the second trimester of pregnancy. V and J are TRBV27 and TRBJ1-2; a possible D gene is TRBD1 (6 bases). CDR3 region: CASKQGQRYGYTF. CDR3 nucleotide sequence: TGTGCCAGCAAACAAGGACAGCGCTATGGCTACACCTTC.